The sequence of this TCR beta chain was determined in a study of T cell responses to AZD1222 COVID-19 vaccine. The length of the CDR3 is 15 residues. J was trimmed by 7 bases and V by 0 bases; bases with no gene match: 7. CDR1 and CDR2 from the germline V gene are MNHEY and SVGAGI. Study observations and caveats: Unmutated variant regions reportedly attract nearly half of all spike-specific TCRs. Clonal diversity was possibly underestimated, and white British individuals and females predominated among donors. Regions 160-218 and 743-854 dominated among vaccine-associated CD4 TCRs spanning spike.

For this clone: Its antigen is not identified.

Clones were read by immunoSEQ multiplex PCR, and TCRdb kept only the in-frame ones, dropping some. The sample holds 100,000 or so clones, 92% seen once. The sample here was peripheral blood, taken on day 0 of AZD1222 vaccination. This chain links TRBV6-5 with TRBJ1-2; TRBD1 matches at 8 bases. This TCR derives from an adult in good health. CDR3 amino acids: CASSYSGQGAPGYTF. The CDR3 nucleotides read TGTGCCAGCAGTTACTCAGGACAGGGTGCCCCTGGCTACACCTTC.